Shown below are 22 T cell receptor beta chains from a single sample sequenced in a study of blood T cell repertoires in COVID-19. Generated by immunoSEQ multiplex PCR, the TCRdb table keeps only in-frame clones and is missing some. This sample has about 180,000 clones, with about 81% found just once. The sample comprised peripheral blood. These receptors came from an elderly woman with COVID-19, enrolled during active disease.

The V gene is TRBV3-1 (or the pseudogene TRBV3-2), the J gene TRBJ2-5; 8 nucleotides match TRBD1. Trimming cost V 4 bases and J 4 bases; bases outside gene matches: 5. This CDR3 is 14 amino acids long. Germline V gene sequence: CDR1 LGHDT, CDR2 YNNKEL (reference sequence). CDR3 loop: CASSRTGSGETQYF. For the CDR3, the DNA is TGTGCCAGCAGCCGGACAGGGAGCGGAGAGACCCAGTACTTC.

The J gene is TRBJ1-2, the V gene TRBV30; no clear D gene. V was clipped by 6 bases and J by 6 bases, with 5 bases between them. Germline-derived CDR1 and CDR2 are GTSNPN and SVGIG (reference sequence). This CDR3 is 9 amino acids long. The DNA for the CDR3 is TGTGCCTGTACGGATGGCTACACCTTC. Residues: CACTDGYTF.

The chain carries TRBV20-1 and TRBJ1-1; D remains ambiguous. This CDR3 contains 11 residues. The germline V gene encodes CDR1 DFQATT and CDR2 SNEGSKA (reference sequence). V lost 2 bases and J lost 3, with 4 bases in between. CDR3 sequence (DNA): TGCAGTGCTAGACAGGACACTGAAGCTTTCTTT. Its translation: CSARQDTEAFF.

This chain joins TRBV11-3 and TRBJ1-2, with 9 bases identical to TRBD1. This CDR3 has 16 amino acids. CDR1 SGHNT and CDR2 YENEEA come from the germline V gene. The V and J ends lost 5 bases and 2 bases, in that order; junction bases with no gene match: 9. The CDR3: CASSPGTGSVNYGYTF. The CDR3 DNA reads TGTGCCAGCAGCCCTGGGACAGGGTCCGTCAACTATGGCTACACCTTC.

The chain links TRBV5-5 to TRBJ2-1, with D perhaps matching TRBD1 (6 bases). CDR1 SGHKS and CDR2 YYEKEE come from the germline V gene (reference sequence). The V gene lost 4 bases and the J gene lost 8 bases, with 16 bases spanning the gap. This CDR3 contains 14 residues. The CDR3 DNA reads TGTGCCAGCAGCCGAGCACCACAGGGATATGAGCAGTTCTTC. This sequence encodes CASSRAPQGYEQFF.

The V gene is TRBV7-2, the J gene TRBJ1-2, with 7 bases that match TRBD1. Germline lookup yields CDR1 SGHTA and CDR2 FQGNSA. This CDR3 has 14 amino acids. Trimming took 4 bases from V and 3 from J; bases not matched to a gene: 5. The CDR3 coding sequence is TGTGCCAGCAGCTCCGACAGGGACGACTATGGCTACACCTTC. It codes for CASSSDRDDYGYTF.

The CDR3 DNA reads as TGCGCCAGCACCCCGGGCGGGGGGAGCCAGTACTTC. Encoded protein: CASTPGGGSQYF. This sequence joins TRBV5-1 and TRBJ2-5; 8 bases match TRBD2. Per the germline V gene, CDR1 is SGHRS and CDR2 is YFSETQ. The CDR3 is 12 amino acids. Unmatched junction bases numbered 8, after V lost 6 bases and J lost 10 bases.

The chain combines TRBV3-1 (or the pseudogene TRBV3-2) with TRBJ2-5; D possibly corresponds to TRBD2 (6 bases). Germline CDR1 and CDR2: LGHDT and YNNKEL (reference sequence). The CDR3 runs 15 residues. V was clipped by 0 bases and J by 2 bases, with 10 bases between them. CDR3 amino acids: CASSQDSGEQETQYF. Written as DNA, the CDR3 is TGTGCCAGCAGCCAAGATTCGGGGGAGCAAGAGACCCAGTACTTC.

The chain carries TRBV3-1 (or the pseudogene TRBV3-2) and TRBJ2-5; 9 positions match TRBD2. The CDR3 has 14 amino acids. V was clipped by 3 bases and J by 5 bases; unmatched bases: 4. Germline V gene data show CDR1 as LGHDT and CDR2 as YNNKEL (reference sequence). The CDR3 region is CASSQRGGLETQYF. The CDR3 DNA follows: TGTGCCAGCAGCCAGCGGGGGGGCCTGGAGACCCAGTACTTC.

The gene calls are TRBV6-2 or TRBV6-3 and TRBJ1-5; D may be TRBD1 (5 bases). V lost 3 bases, J lost 12 bases, and 24 bases lay in between. This CDR3 has 16 amino acids. Per the germline V gene, CDR1 is MNHEY and CDR2 is SVGEGT. CDR3 bases: TGTGCCAGCAGTTATATAACAGGAGATAATCAGCGGGACCAGCATTTT. Its translation is CASSYITGDNQRDQHF.

V gene TRBV4-3 combines with J gene TRBJ2-7, with D possibly being TRBD2 (6 bases). V lost 1 base and J 3 bases, leaving 13 bases between the germline ends. Germline CDR1 is LGHNA and CDR2 is YSLEER. The CDR3 contains 15 residues. Here the CDR3 DNA reads TGCGCCAGCAGCCAAGCTCTCGGGAGATTCTACGAGCAGTACTTC. This sequence encodes CASSQALGRFYEQYF.

The sample holds a few counts of this clone. The chain employs TRBV23-1 and TRBJ2-2; D is uncertain. TRBV23-1 is known as an ORF, though its function is uncertain. Deletions cut 4 bases from V and 5 bases from J, with 8 bases between. The CDR3 consists of 13 residues. CDR3 bases: TGCGCCAGCAGTCGGGCTCTTACCGGGGAGCTGTTTTTT. Amino acid sequence: CASSRALTGELFF.

This sequence joins TRBV10-3 and TRBJ2-2; no definite D call. There are 15 residues in the CDR3. The germline gives CDR1 ENHRY, CDR2 SYGVKD. V was pared by 8 bases and J by 0 bases, with 13 bases between. This CDR3 reads CAIPRSSSNTGELFF. Here the CDR3 DNA reads TGTGCCATCCCGCGGAGCTCTTCGAACACCGGGGAGCTGTTTTTT.

The CDR3 is CASSQRTGSGANVLTF. In DNA, the CDR3 is TGTGCCAGCAGCCAACGAACAGGGTCTGGGGCCAACGTCCTGACTTTC. The chain is built from TRBV3-1 (or the pseudogene TRBV3-2) and TRBJ2-6; tentative D call: TRBD1 (6 bases). The V end was cut by 2 bases, the J end by 1 base, with 9 bases between. Germline CDR1 reads LGHDT; CDR2 reads YNNKEL (reference sequence). The CDR3 loop spans 16 amino acids.

The V gene is TRBV18, the J gene TRBJ2-5, with D unresolved. Germline values: CDR1 KGHSH, CDR2 LQKENI. The V end lost 3 bases, the J end lost 5 bases, and 19 bases lay between the germline ends. There are 16 residues in the CDR3. DNA for the CDR3: TGTGCCAGCTCACCCACCGCGAATCGCCCAGCGGAGACCCAGTACTTC. It translates to CASSPTANRPAETQYF.

This sequence joins TRBV9 and TRBJ1-2; possible D gene TRBD1, 6 bases. This CDR3 region has 13 residues. Trimming pared 5 bases from V and 4 bases from J, leaving 12 bases between. Germline V lookup: CDR1 SGDLS, CDR2 YYNGEE. This CDR3 is CASRSTGAYGYTF. The CDR3 region has the DNA TGTGCCAGCAGGTCGACAGGAGCCTATGGCTACACCTTC. Full variable domain (outside the CDR3, taken from reference TRBV9 and TRBJ1-2): DSGVTQTPKHLITATGQRVTLRCSPRSGDLSVYWYQQSLDQGLQFLIQYYNGEERAKGNILERFSAQQFPDLHSELNLSSLELGDSALYFCASRSTGAYGYTFGSGTRLTVV.

The J gene is TRBJ2-1, the V gene TRBV28; a weak D match, TRBD2 (6 bases). CDR3 length: 13 amino acids. The germline CDR1 and CDR2 sequences are MDHEN and SYDVKM. V lost 6 bases, J lost 7 bases, and 13 bases lay in between. This chain's CDR3 is CASRLAGLNEQFF. Here the CDR3 DNA reads TGTGCCAGCAGACTCGCGGGGTTGAATGAGCAGTTCTTC. Full variable domain (remainder filled in from reference TRBV28 and TRBJ2-1): DVKVTQSSRYLVKRTGEKVFLECVQDMDHENMFWYRQDPGLGLRLIYFSYDVKMKEKGDIPEGYSVSREKKERFSLILESASTNQTSMYLCASRLAGLNEQFFGPGTRLTVL.

The chain couples TRBV2 to TRBJ2-5; 13 bases match TRBD2. There are 16 residues in the CDR3. The V and J ends lost 4 bases and 1 base, in that order; junction bases with no gene match: 3. Germline CDR1 reads SNHLY; CDR2 reads FYNNEI. The DNA for the CDR3 is TGTGCCAGCAGTGTACTAGCGGGGGGGACCCAAGAGACCCAGTACTTC. This sequence encodes CASSVLAGGTQETQYF.

The rearrangement links TRBV27 to TRBJ1-6; a possible D gene is TRBD1 (5 bases). Germline V gene sequence: CDR1 MNHEY, CDR2 SMNVEV (reference sequence). The CDR3 is 14 residues long. The V end lost 3 bases, the J end lost 10 bases, and 13 bases lay between the germline ends. CDR3 in DNA: TGTGCCAGCAGTTTGTTAGGGGCCAAGTCACCCCTCCACTTT. The encoded protein is CASSLLGAKSPLHF.

In nucleotides, the CDR3 is TGTGCCAGCAGCTCGACAGCTTACGAGCAGTACTTC. This codes for CASSSTAYEQYF. V is TRBV13 and J is TRBJ2-7, with D possibly matching TRBD1 (5 bases). The V end was cut by 4 bases, the J end by 4 bases, with 8 bases between. CDR3 length: 12 amino acids. Per the germline V gene, CDR1 is PRHDT and CDR2 is FYEKMQ (reference sequence).

This chain uses TRBV5-1 with TRBJ2-1; 7 bases are a match to TRBD1. V lost 4 bases, J lost 3 bases, and 4 bases stayed unmatched. The V gene's germline CDR1 is SGHRS and CDR2 YFSETQ. CDR3 size: 14 residues. CDR3 bases: TGCGCCAGCAGCACCGGGACAGACTACAATGAGCAGTTCTTC. Translated, it gives CASSTGTDYNEQFF.

V and J are TRBV19 and TRBJ1-4; 9 bases are shared with TRBD1. The V segment lost 3 bases and the J segment 8 bases; nucleotides outside the gene matches: 13. The CDR3 runs to 17 residues. Germline lookup yields CDR1 LNHDA and CDR2 SQIVND (reference sequence). CDR3 amino acids: CASSMGTGRTTGEKLFF. CDR3 DNA sequence: TGTGCCAGTAGTATGGGGACAGGGAGGACGACCGGGGAAAAACTGTTTTTT.